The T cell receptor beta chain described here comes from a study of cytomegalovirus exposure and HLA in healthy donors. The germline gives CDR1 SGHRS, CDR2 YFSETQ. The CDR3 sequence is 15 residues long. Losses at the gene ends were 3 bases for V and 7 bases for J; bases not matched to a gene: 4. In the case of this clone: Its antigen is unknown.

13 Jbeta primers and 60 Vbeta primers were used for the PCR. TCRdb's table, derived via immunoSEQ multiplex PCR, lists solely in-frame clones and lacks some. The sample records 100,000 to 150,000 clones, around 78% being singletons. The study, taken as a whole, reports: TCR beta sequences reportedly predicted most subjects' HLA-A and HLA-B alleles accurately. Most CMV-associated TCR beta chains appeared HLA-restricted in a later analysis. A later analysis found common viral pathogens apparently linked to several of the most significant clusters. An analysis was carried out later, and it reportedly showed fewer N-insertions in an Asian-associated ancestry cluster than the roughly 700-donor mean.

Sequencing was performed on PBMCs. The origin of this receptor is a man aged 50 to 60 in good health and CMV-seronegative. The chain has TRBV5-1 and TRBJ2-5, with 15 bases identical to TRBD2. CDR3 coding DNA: TGCGCCAGCAGCTCGGGACTAGCGGGGGGAGGGACCCAGTACTTC. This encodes CASSSGLAGGGTQYF.